Listed here is a single T cell receptor beta chain. This clonotype turned up a few times. What this receptor recognizes is not known. Qualities for individual bases were not recorded, and no much larger clone is one base off. The CDR3 goes from the cysteine to the phenylalanine over 15 residues. Kept here is only the CDR3 DNA, which spans 45 bases and is read in frame from base 1. The germline V gene encodes CDR1 SNHLY and CDR2 FYNNEI. V loses 2 bases, J loses 3 bases, and the germline ends lie 11 bases apart. Receptor amplification or capture employed RT-PCR. The instrument given in TCRdb is Illumina HiSeq 2500. The raw public reads went through TCRdb reprocessing: fastp at Q25, MiXCR clone calling, in-frame beta chains kept. Rows with a matching CDR3 protein are joined into one entry that keeps the most common DNA and genes. For this sample there are 450,000 to 600,000 distinct CDR3 sequences; approximately 15% appear just once. The ten largest clones represent 2.5% to 3.5% of the sample.

The record originates from a study of response to subunit inactivated influenza vaccine (dated by TCRdb to 2016 to 2019). About the investigation overall: The study used deep quantitative T cell receptor repertoire profiling to track responses to a trivalent subunit inactivated influenza vaccine.

Overall study results and their limits: It was suggested by the authors that each seasonal influenza vaccination may recruit only a limited number of new T cells.

The sequence is built from TRBV2 and TRBJ1-5; the D gene assignment is ambiguous. The specimen was CD4+ T cells sorted from PBMCs, collected roughly 24 months after vaccination. This sequence originates from a man in his fifties or sixties who received an inactivated influenza vaccine. Donor details come from another sample of the same person, matched by shared clones. The sequenced DNA is TGTGCCAGCAGTGAAAACCCTCTGGACAATCAGCCCCAGCATTTT. The resulting protein is CASSENPLDNQPQHF.